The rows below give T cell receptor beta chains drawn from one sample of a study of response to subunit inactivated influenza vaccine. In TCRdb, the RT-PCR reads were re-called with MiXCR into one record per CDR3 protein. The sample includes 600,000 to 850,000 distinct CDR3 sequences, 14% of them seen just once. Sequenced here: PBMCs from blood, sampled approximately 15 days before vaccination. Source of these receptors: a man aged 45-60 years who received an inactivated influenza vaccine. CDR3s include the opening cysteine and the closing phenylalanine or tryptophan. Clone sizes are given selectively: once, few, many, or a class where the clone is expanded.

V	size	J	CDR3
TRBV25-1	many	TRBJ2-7	CASSDGGRYEQYF
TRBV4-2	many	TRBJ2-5	CASSQEGQLGETQYF
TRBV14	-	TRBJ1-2	CASSQVEGSGYTF
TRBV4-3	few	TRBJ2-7	CASSQAASGSREQYF
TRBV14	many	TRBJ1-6	CASSRRQEDSPLHF
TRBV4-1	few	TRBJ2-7	CASSQWAGGTYEQYF
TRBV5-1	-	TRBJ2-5	CASRRGDIQETQYF
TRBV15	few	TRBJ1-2	CATSRDLKRHPYGYTF
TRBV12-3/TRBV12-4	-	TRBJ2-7	CASSPRLAGIYEQYF
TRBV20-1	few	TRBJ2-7	CSAMTSGLSYEQYF
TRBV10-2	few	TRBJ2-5	CASSEVTGTGQETQYF
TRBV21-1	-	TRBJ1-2	CASRLASLNGGRPYGYTF
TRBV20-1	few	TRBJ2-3	CTGRGGSGSTDTQYF
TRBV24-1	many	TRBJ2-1	CATSDSRYNNEQFF
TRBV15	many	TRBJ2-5	CATSRDNGNWETQYF
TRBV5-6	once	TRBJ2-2	CASSMWAPTTGELFF
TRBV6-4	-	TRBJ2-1	CASSRTGVGWYEQFF
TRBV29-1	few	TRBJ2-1	CSVEDSGRTSGRRYEQFF
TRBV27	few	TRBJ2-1	CASSPGTSGRFRNEQFF
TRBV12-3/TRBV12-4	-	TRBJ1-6	CASSSWTGHNSPLHF
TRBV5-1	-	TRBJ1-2	CASSLIGSDGYTF
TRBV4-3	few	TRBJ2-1	CASSQTSGIYNEQFF
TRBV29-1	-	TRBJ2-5	CSGAGGPKETQYF
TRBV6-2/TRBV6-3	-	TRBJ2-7	CASKTSGGDYEQYF
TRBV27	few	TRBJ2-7	CASSLSFQRHSYEQYF
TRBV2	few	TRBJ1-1	CACKDSLNTEAFF
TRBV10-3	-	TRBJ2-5	CAISEGGRGPRETQYF
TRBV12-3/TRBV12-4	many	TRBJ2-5	CASSPGQGGQETQYF
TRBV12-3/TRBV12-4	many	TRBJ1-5	CASSGTGAQPQHF
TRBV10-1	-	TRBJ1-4	CASSENRGEKLFF
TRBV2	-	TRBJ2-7	CASSTPSGHHYEQYF
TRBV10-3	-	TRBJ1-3	CAISDVGGSTGNTIYF
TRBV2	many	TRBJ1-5	CASSEYSRTGQPQHF
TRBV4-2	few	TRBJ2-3	CASSQGGLLTDTQYF
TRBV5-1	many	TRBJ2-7	CASSSDEVEQYF
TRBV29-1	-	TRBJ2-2	CSARGSATVELFF
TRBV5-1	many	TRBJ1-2	CASSYRSAGAGYTF
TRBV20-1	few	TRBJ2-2	CSATRGDGGELFF
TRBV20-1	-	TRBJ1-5	CSARKETGISNQPQHF
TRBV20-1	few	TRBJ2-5	CSARDLLSYQETQYF
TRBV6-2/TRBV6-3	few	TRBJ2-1	CASTAFRDTRNEQFF
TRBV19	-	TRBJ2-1	CASSPGQGWGEQFF